The clone carrying this TCR beta chain has just a few counts. Its antigen remains unknown. These data belong to a study of shared clonotypes between healthy human individuals. Study outcomes and limitations: Compared with clonotypes that all four donors shared, non-shared clonotypes had lower generation probabilities.

The table came from immunoSEQ multiplex PCR; TCRdb's copy has only in-frame clones and leaves some out. Among approximately 350,000 clones listed, less than 85% were seen once. The sample comprised memory CD4+ T cells sorted from blood. The subset is: CD45RA-negative fraction. The sequence came from a man aged 25-40 years in good health.

CDR3: CASSTPHSNQPQHF. CDR3 nucleotide sequence: TGTGCCAGCAGCACCCCCCATAGCAATCAGCCCCAGCATTTT. This chain connects TRBV28 to TRBJ1-5, with D hard to call. The CDR3 totals 14 residues. Germline values: CDR1 MDHEN, CDR2 SYDVKM. Trimming left V 6 bases short and J 0 bases short, with 9 bases between.